One sample yielded the 27 T cell receptor beta chains listed below, sequenced in a study of blood T cell repertoires in COVID-19 (TCRdb year 2020). Libraries were made using the immunoSEQ multiplex PCR assay. TCRdb provides this immuneACCESS table in a form limited to in-frame rearrangements. Some clones are lacking; in checked studies, under half of them reflect an unresolved V gene, and why the rest are absent is not known. This sample is represented by 99,000 or so clones; 80% to 90% of them were singletons. Over 12% of the sample is held by the ten biggest clonotypes. Material: peripheral blood. These TCRs come from a man aged 45 to 65 with acute or convalescent COVID-19.

V and J are TRBV30 and TRBJ1-1; 9 bases align to TRBD1. V dropped 3 bases and J dropped 6; count of bases not matched to a gene: 5. The CDR3 is 13 amino acids. Germline CDR1 and CDR2: GTSNPN and SVGIG (reference sequence). CDR3 amino acids: CAWRGQGGSEAFF. CDR3 in DNA: TGTGCCTGGAGGGGACAGGGAGGATCTGAAGCTTTCTTT.

V is TRBV3-1 (or the pseudogene TRBV3-2) and J is TRBJ2-5; D may be TRBD2 (5 bases). Germline values: CDR1 LGHDT, CDR2 YNNKEL (reference sequence). The CDR3 consists of 12 residues. V lost 3 bases and J lost 7, with 9 bases in between. CDR3 coding DNA: TGTGCCAGCAGCCAGCCAGGAGGGACCCAGTACTTC. It yields the protein CASSQPGGTQYF.

This clone was recorded once. The genes are TRBV7-9 and TRBJ2-5, with TRBD1 matching 11 bases. The length of the CDR3 is 16 residues. Trimming removed 4 bases from V and 1 base from J; junction bases left unmatched: 5. CDR1 is SEHNR, CDR2 FQNEAQ, per germline (reference sequence). CDR3 protein: CASSSTDRGPQETQYF. CDR3 coding DNA: TGTGCCAGCAGCTCTACGGACAGGGGGCCCCAAGAGACCCAGTACTTC.

The V gene is TRBV20-1, the J gene TRBJ2-1, with 14 positions matching TRBD2. This CDR3 spans 17 amino acids. Germline CDR1 DFQATT, CDR2 SNEGSKA (reference sequence). V was clipped by 6 bases and J by 1 base; unmatched bases: 8. CDR3 DNA: TGCAGTGCCAGTGGACTAGCGGGAGGAGATTCCTACAATGAGCAGTTCTTC. Its protein product is CSASGLAGGDSYNEQFF.

V and J are TRBV28 and TRBJ2-3, with 7 positions matching TRBD1. The CDR3 has 15 amino acids. Germline CDR1 MDHEN, CDR2 SYDVKM. Trimming took 6 bases from V and 0 from J; bases not matched to a gene: 6. CDR3 protein: CASSVQGTSTDTQYF. CDR3 DNA sequence: TGTGCCAGCAGCGTACAGGGGACGAGCACAGATACGCAGTATTTT.

The J gene is TRBJ2-1, the V gene TRBV5-4, with a possible D match to TRBD2 (7 bases). Deletions cut 4 bases from V and 9 bases from J, with 17 bases between. CDR3 size: 14 residues. Germline-derived CDR1 and CDR2 are SGHNT and YYREEE (reference sequence). Written as DNA, the CDR3 is TGTGCCAGCAGCCGATTGGGGGGGCCGGGTGAGCAGTTCTTC. Protein sequence: CASSRLGGPGEQFF.

This chain connects TRBV19 to TRBJ1-1, with D possibly matching TRBD1 (5 bases). The CDR3 has 13 residues. V lost 5 bases, J lost 0 bases, and 7 bases lay in between. Germline V gene sequence: CDR1 LNHDA, CDR2 SQIVND (reference sequence). CDR3 sequence reads: CASSVQVNTEAFF. Here the CDR3 DNA reads TGTGCCAGTAGTGTACAGGTGAACACTGAAGCTTTCTTT.

The rearrangement links TRBV5-4 to TRBJ1-1; D is uncertain. Germline V lookup: CDR1 SGHNT, CDR2 YYREEE (reference sequence). Trimming left V 2 bases short and J 8 bases short, with 10 bases between. The CDR3 sequence is 12 residues long. The CDR3 DNA is TGTGCCAGCAGCTTAGGAGGACCAGAAGCTTTCTTT. It codes for CASSLGGPEAFF.

The rearrangement joins TRBV11-2 to TRBJ2-1, with a weak D call TRBD2 (6 bases). Deletions cut 0 bases from V and 10 bases from J, with 16 bases between. The CDR3 totals 15 residues. The germline V gene encodes CDR1 SGHAT and CDR2 FQNNGV. CDR3 DNA sequence: TGTGCCAGCAGCTTAGAAGGGCCTTTACTAGCAGAGCAGTTCTTC. Translating it yields CASSLEGPLLAEQFF.

The chain uses TRBV10-3 and TRBJ2-1; TRBD1 might be the D (6 bases). Trimming removed 1 base at V and 10 bases at J, with 11 bases between. The CDR3 runs to 13 residues. Germline CDR1 reads ENHRY; CDR2 reads SYGVKD. The CDR3 sequence: CAISEYRENEQFF. The CDR3 nucleotides are TGTGCCATCAGTGAGTACAGGGAAAACGAGCAGTTCTTC.

The V call is TRBV5-4, the J call TRBJ2-3; TRBD1 might be the D (6 bases). The CDR3 spans 15 residues. CDR1 and CDR2 (germline): SGHNT, YYREEE (reference sequence). Between the trimmed V and J ends, which lost 1 base and 3 bases, there was a span of 12 bases. The CDR3 protein is CASSLLGGETDTQYF. The DNA of the CDR3 is TGTGCCAGCAGCTTGCTAGGGGGAGAGACAGATACGCAGTATTTT.

V usage is TRBV5-1 and J usage is TRBJ1-3; D remains ambiguous. Germline lookup yields CDR1 SGHRS and CDR2 YFSETQ. V lost 0 bases and J lost 3, with 7 bases in between. The CDR3 runs to 14 residues. CDR3 region: CASSLEEDGNTIYF. The CDR3 DNA reads as TGCGCCAGCAGCTTGGAAGAGGATGGAAACACCATATATTTT.

The CDR3: CASSPGQSNQPQHF. CDR3 coding DNA: TGTGCCAGCTCACCGGGGCAGAGCAATCAGCCCCAGCATTTT. V and J are TRBV18 and TRBJ1-5; perhaps TRBD1 as D (5 bases). In germline, CDR1 is KGHSH, CDR2 LQKENI. The ends were cut back, 3 bases at V and 1 base at J, with 7 bases in the middle. The CDR3 runs 14 residues.

The chain links TRBV28 to TRBJ1-1; D might be TRBD1 (5 bases). The germline V gene has CDR1 MDHEN and CDR2 SYDVKM. The V and J ends lost 5 bases and 5 bases respectively, with 15 bases between them. CDR3 length equals 14 residues. The CDR3 DNA follows: TGTGCCAGCAGTGTCCGGCCGGGGGGGACTGAAGCTTTCTTT. It encodes CASSVRPGGTEAFF.

The V and J genes are TRBV10-1 and TRBJ2-7; TRBD1 is a possible D gene (6 bases). CDR1 WNHNN and CDR2 SYGVQD come from the germline V gene (reference sequence). This CDR3 region has 13 residues. Trimming stripped 6 bases from V and 0 bases from J, with 9 bases between. The CDR3 DNA reads TGCGCCAGCAGGAGGGGGTACTCCTACGAGCAGTACTTC. The encoded protein is CASRRGYSYEQYF.

The CDR3 coding sequence is TGTGCCAGCAGCATGAGGTCGGGACAGACGAACACCGGGGAGCTGTTTTTT. Translating it yields CASSMRSGQTNTGELFF. The chain combines TRBV5-4 with TRBJ2-2, with 7 positions matching TRBD1. The ends lost 4 bases at V and 0 bases at J; junction bases unmatched: 9. The CDR3 extends over 17 amino acids. The V gene's germline CDR1 is SGHNT and CDR2 YYREEE (reference sequence).

This chain connects TRBV11-3 to TRBJ2-7, with TRBD1 matching 7 bases. The V segment lost 3 bases and the J segment 4 bases; nucleotides outside the gene matches: 9. Germline V gene lookup returns CDR1 SGHNT and CDR2 YENEEA. The CDR3 consists of 15 residues. The CDR3 is CASSFRGKYQYEQYF. CDR3 DNA sequence: TGTGCCAGCAGCTTCAGGGGGAAGTATCAGTACGAGCAGTACTTC.

V usage is TRBV10-1 and J usage is TRBJ2-2, with 11 bases fitting TRBD2. J lost 3 bases, V lost 4 bases, and 10 bases had no gene match. The CDR3 totals 18 residues. Germline V lookup: CDR1 WNHNN, CDR2 SYGVQD (reference sequence). CDR3 residues: CASSGGASGRRDTGELFF. The CDR3 DNA is TGCGCCAGCAGTGGGGGGGCTAGCGGGAGGAGAGACACCGGGGAGCTGTTTTTT.

The CDR3, as DNA: TGCGCCAGCAGCGCGGGACAGGGTGGAGAAGCTTTCTTT. Protein: CASSAGQGGEAFF. V is TRBV5-1 and J is TRBJ1-1, with 9 bases aligning to TRBD1. Trimming at V came to 4 bases and at J to 8 bases, leaving 6 bases not matched to a gene. Germline CDR1 SGHRS, CDR2 YFSETQ. The CDR3 covers 13 residues. Combining the CDR3 with reference TRBV5-1 and TRBJ1-1 gives the whole variable domain KAGVTQTPRYLIKTRGQQVTLSCSPISGHRSVSWYQQTPGQGLQFLFEYFSETQRNKGNFPGRFSGRQFSNSRSEMNVSTLELGDSALYLCASSAGQGGEAFFGQGTRLTVV.

The chain recombines TRBV5-6 with TRBJ1-3, with D unclear. The CDR3 runs to 14 residues. Germline values: CDR1 SGHDT, CDR2 YYEEEE. The ends were cut back, 2 bases at V and 0 bases at J, with 6 bases in the middle. The CDR3 region is CASSFAGSGNTIYF. CDR3 bases: TGTGCCAGCAGCTTTGCGGGCTCTGGAAACACCATATATTTT.

The chain is built from TRBV18 and TRBJ1-2; 10 positions match TRBD1. The CDR3 sequence is 13 residues long. CDR1 is KGHSH and CDR2 is LQKENI in the germline V gene. V lost 3 bases and J lost 10; bases outside the gene matches: 5. DNA for the CDR3: TGTGCCAGCTCACCTGGACAGGGGGTCGACTACACCTTC. Residues: CASSPGQGVDYTF.

This CDR3 is CASSLSGPRGTEAFF. The CDR3 nucleotides read TGTGCCAGCAGTTTATCCGGCCCCAGGGGCACTGAAGCTTTCTTT. V and J are TRBV28 and TRBJ1-1; a possible D gene is TRBD1 (6 bases). Germline CDR1 MDHEN, CDR2 SYDVKM. The CDR3 runs 15 residues. V lost 1 base, J lost 4 bases, and 13 bases lay in between.

This clone was seen just once. The gene calls are TRBV6-5 and TRBJ1-2; no reliable D call. The CDR3 spans 12 residues. Germline assignment: CDR1 MNHEY and CDR2 SVGAGI. Trimming removed 5 bases at V and 5 bases at J, with 9 bases between. CDR3 in amino acids: CASSNGLYGYTF. The CDR3 DNA sequence: TGTGCCAGCAGTAACGGGTTATATGGCTACACCTTC.

The chain recombines TRBV10-3 with TRBJ2-1; 8 nucleotides line up with TRBD2. This CDR3 has 15 residues. V shed 3 bases and J 1 base; nucleotides not matched to a gene: 2. Germline loops: CDR1 ENHRY, CDR2 SYGVKD. The CDR3 reads CAISDTGGSYNEQFF. In nucleotides, the CDR3 is TGTGCCATCAGTGATACGGGGGGGTCCTACAATGAGCAGTTCTTC.

V is TRBV18 and J is TRBJ2-1; 7 positions agree with TRBD2. This CDR3 comprises 15 residues. CDR1 and CDR2 from the germline V gene are KGHSH and LQKENI. V was clipped by 7 bases and J by 5 bases; unmatched bases: 11. This CDR3 reads CASFPEIAGHNEQFF. In DNA form, the CDR3 reads TGTGCCAGCTTCCCGGAGATAGCGGGCCACAATGAGCAGTTCTTC.

The rearrangement uses TRBV6-5 and TRBJ1-5; D gene uncertain. The germline V gene encodes CDR1 MNHEY and CDR2 SVGAGI. V was pared by 0 bases and J by 5 bases, with 11 bases between. The CDR3 totals 15 residues. Written as DNA, the CDR3 is TGTGCCAGCAGTTACTCGATCCAGATGGATCAGCCCCAGCATTTT. The encoded protein is CASSYSIQMDQPQHF.

This chain uses TRBV12-5 with TRBJ2-1; D not certain. Germline CDR1 is LGHNT and CDR2 is FRNRAP. V dropped 6 bases and J dropped 7 bases, with 10 bases sitting between them. The CDR3 length is 12 residues. The DNA of the CDR3 is TGTGCTAGTGGGTTTTTAGATAATGAGCAGTTCTTC. This encodes CASGFLDNEQFF.